One and the same sample provided the 8 T cell receptor beta chains below, sequenced in a study of cytomegalovirus exposure and HLA in healthy donors. The PCR had 60 Vbeta and 13 Jbeta primers. Only in-frame clones appear in the TCRdb table, and some are missing; sequencing was by immunoSEQ multiplex PCR. In the table there are about 180,000 clones, around 80% of which are singletons. The sequencing input was PBMCs. The receptors stem from a woman between 25 and 40 years old in good health and CMV-seropositive.

V is TRBV7-8 and J is TRBJ2-4; D call uncertain. CDR3 length: 15 amino acids. Trimming pared 2 bases from V and 6 bases from J, leaving 14 bases between. Germline CDR1 is SGHVS and CDR2 is FQNEAQ. The CDR3 coding sequence is TGTGCCAGCAGCTTATTTGGCTCCTCGGGAAACATTCAGTACTTC. Protein sequence: CASSLFGSSGNIQYF. Looking up the rest from reference TRBV7-8 and TRBJ2-4 gives the full variable domain: GAGVSQSPRYKVAKRGQDVALRCDPISGHVSLFWYQQALGQGPEFLTYFQNEAQLDKSGLPSDRFFAERPEGSVSTLKIQRTQQEDSAVYLCASSLFGSSGNIQYFGAGTRLSVL.

This clone was recorded once. The chain links TRBV4-3 to TRBJ2-1; no firm D call. The CDR3 contains 17 residues. Germline CDR1 is LGHNA and CDR2 is YSLEER. The V and J ends lost 0 bases and 0 bases respectively, with 12 bases between them. In DNA, the CDR3 is TGCGCCAGCAGCCAAGACGAGTGGAGAAGCTCCTACAATGAGCAGTTCTTC. This gives the protein CASSQDEWRSSYNEQFF.

This clone has a single count. The V and J genes are TRBV4-3 and TRBJ1-5, with 7 bases aligning to TRBD1. The CDR3 runs to 17 residues. Germline CDR1 LGHNA, CDR2 YSLEER. V was clipped by 0 bases and J by 1 base; unmatched bases: 6. CDR3 bases: TGCGCCAGCAGCCAAGATCACAGGGGTGGAAGCAATCAGCCCCAGCATTTT. It translates to CASSQDHRGGSNQPQHF.

The chain employs TRBV28 and TRBJ2-2; 7 nucleotides line up with TRBD1. The CDR3 contains 16 residues. Per the germline V gene, CDR1 is MDHEN and CDR2 is SYDVKM. The ends lost 4 bases at V and 3 bases at J; junction bases unmatched: 8. The CDR3 DNA reads TGTGCCAGCAGTTCTGGCCCGGACAGGTACACCGGGGAGCTGTTTTTT. Amino acid sequence: CASSSGPDRYTGELFF.

This clone has a single count. The V call is TRBV18, the J call TRBJ1-2; the match to TRBD1 covers 7 bases. V lost 4 bases and J lost 3; bases outside the gene matches: 2. The CDR3 is 13 amino acids. Germline loops: CDR1 KGHSH, CDR2 LQKENI. The CDR3 nucleotides read TGTGCCAGCTCACTCCAGGGGGACTATGGCTACACCTTC. This encodes CASSLQGDYGYTF.

The J gene is TRBJ2-7, the V gene TRBV5-8; D unclear. Trimming cost V 1 base and J 4 bases, with 9 bases left between them. Germline V CDR1 and CDR2: SGHTS, YDEGEE. The CDR3 consists of 13 residues. The CDR3 region has the DNA TGTGCCAGCAGCTTGAACAGCATTTACGAGCAGTACTTC. This translates into CASSLNSIYEQYF.

The chain recombines TRBV9 with TRBJ2-5; TRBD1 matches 7 bases. The CDR3 has 16 residues. Germline CDR1 and CDR2: SGDLS and YYNGEE. V shed 2 bases and J 1 base; nucleotides not matched to a gene: 8. Written as DNA, the CDR3 is TGTGCCAGCAGCGTGGGGGCAGGGGGATCCCAAGAGACCCAGTACTTC. Protein: CASSVGAGGSQETQYF.

There are a few counts of this clone. The chain links TRBV28 to TRBJ2-1; D may be TRBD2 (5 bases). V was clipped by 5 bases and J by 12 bases, with 14 bases between them. The germline CDR1 and CDR2 sequences are MDHEN and SYDVKM. This CDR3 spans 12 amino acids. The CDR3 nucleotides are TGTGCCAGCAGTCCAACCCGACTACGGCAGTTCTTC. Its protein product is CASSPTRLRQFF. The variable domain in full, completed from reference TRBV28 and TRBJ2-1, reads DVKVTQSSRYLVKRTGEKVFLECVQDMDHENMFWYRQDPGLGLRLIYFSYDVKMKEKGDIPEGYSVSREKKERFSLILESASTNQTSMYLCASSPTRLRQFFGPGTRLTVL.